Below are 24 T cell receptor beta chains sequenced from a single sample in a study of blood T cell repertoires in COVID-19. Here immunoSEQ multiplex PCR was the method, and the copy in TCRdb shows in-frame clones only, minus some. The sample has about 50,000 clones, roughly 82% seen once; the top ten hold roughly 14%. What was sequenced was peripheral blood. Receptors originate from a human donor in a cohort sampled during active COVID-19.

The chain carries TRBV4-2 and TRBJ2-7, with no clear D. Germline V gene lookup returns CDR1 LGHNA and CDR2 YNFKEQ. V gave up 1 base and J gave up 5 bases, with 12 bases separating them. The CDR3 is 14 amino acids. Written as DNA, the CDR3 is TGTGCCAGCAGCCAAGTTGCGTTTCGCGACGAGCAGTACTTC. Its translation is CASSQVAFRDEQYF.

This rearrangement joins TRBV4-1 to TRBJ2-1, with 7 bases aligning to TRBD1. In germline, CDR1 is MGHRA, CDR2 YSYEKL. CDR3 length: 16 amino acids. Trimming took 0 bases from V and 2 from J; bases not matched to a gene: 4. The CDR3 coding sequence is TGCGCCAGCAGCCAAGACCACAGGGGTCCCTACAATGAGCAGTTCTTC. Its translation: CASSQDHRGPYNEQFF.

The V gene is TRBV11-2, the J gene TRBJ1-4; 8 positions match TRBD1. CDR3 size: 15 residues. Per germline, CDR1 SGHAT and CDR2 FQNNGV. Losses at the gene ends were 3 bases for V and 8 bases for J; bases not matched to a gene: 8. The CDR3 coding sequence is TGTGCCAGCAGCTTTTGGCAGGGGGCGGAAGAAAAACTGTTTTTT. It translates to CASSFWQGAEEKLFF.

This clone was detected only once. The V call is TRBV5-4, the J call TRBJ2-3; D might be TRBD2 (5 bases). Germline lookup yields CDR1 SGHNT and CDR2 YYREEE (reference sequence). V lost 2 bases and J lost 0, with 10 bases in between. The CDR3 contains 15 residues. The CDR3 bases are TGTGCCAGCAGCTTAGTGGGAGTGAGCACAGATACGCAGTATTTT. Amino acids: CASSLVGVSTDTQYF.

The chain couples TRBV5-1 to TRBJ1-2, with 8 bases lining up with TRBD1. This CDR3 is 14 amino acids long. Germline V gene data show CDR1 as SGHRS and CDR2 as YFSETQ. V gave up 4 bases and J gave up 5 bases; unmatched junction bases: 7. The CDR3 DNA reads TGCGCCAGCAGCCCCGGACAGGGAGGATATGGCTACACCTTC. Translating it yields CASSPGQGGYGYTF.

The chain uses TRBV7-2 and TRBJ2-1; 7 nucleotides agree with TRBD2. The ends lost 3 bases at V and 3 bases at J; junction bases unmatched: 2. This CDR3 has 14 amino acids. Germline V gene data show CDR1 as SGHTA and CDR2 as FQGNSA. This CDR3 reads CASSFGGGYNEQFF. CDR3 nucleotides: TGTGCCAGCAGCTTTGGGGGGGGCTACAATGAGCAGTTCTTC. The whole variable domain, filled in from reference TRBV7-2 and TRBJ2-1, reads GAGVSQSPSNKVTEKGKDVELRCDPISGHTALYWYRQSLGQGLEFLIYFQGNSAPDKSGLPSDRFSAERTGGSVSTLTIQRTQQEDSAVYLCASSFGGGYNEQFFGPGTRLTVL.

In DNA form, the CDR3 reads TGTGCCAGCAGCTTGGACCTTTTAGAGGGAAGCACAGATACGCAGTATTTT. Translating it yields CASSLDLLEGSTDTQYF. V is TRBV5-6 and J is TRBJ2-3; tentative D call: TRBD2 (5 bases). The CDR3 runs 17 residues. Germline V gives CDR1 SGHDT, CDR2 YYEEEE. Trimming cost V 0 bases and J 0 bases, with 14 bases left between them. Full variable domain (rest looked up from reference TRBV5-6 and TRBJ2-3): DAGVTQSPTHLIKTRGQQVTLRCSPKSGHDTVSWYQQALGQGPQFIFQYYEEEERQRGNFPDRFSGHQFPNYSSELNVNALLLGDSALYLCASSLDLLEGSTDTQYFGPGTRLTVL.

The CDR3 coding sequence is TGTGCCAGTAGTATGAGACTAGCTTATGAGCAGTTCTTC. Encoded protein: CASSMRLAYEQFF. The V gene is TRBV19, the J gene TRBJ2-1; 7 bases are a match to TRBD2. Germline CDR1 reads LNHDA; CDR2 reads SQIVND (reference sequence). Trimming at V came to 3 bases and at J to 8 bases, leaving 4 bases not matched to a gene. This CDR3 has 13 residues.

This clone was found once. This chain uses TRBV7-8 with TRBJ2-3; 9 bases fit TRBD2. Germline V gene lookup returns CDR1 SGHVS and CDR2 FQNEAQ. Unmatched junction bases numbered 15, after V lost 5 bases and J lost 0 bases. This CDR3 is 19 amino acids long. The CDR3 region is CASSTKISLAGTSTDTQYF. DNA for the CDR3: TGTGCCAGCAGCACCAAAATCTCCCTAGCGGGAACTAGCACAGATACGCAGTATTTT.

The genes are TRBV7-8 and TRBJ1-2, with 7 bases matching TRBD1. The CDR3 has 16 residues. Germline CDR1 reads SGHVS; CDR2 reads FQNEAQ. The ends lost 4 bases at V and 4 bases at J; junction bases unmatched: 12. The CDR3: CASSSSGTAVFYGYTF. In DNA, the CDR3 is TGTGCCAGCAGCTCCTCCGGGACAGCAGTTTTCTATGGCTACACCTTC. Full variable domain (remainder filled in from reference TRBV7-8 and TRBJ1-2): GAGVSQSPRYKVAKRGQDVALRCDPISGHVSLFWYQQALGQGPEFLTYFQNEAQLDKSGLPSDRFFAERPEGSVSTLKIQRTQQEDSAVYLCASSSSGTAVFYGYTFGSGTRLTVV.

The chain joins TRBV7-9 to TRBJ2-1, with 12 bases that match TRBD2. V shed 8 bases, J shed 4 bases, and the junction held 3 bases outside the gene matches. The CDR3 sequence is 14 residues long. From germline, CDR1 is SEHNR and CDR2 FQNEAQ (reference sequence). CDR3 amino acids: CASRLAGVYNEQFF. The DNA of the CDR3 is TGTGCCAGCCGACTAGCGGGGGTATACAATGAGCAGTTCTTC.

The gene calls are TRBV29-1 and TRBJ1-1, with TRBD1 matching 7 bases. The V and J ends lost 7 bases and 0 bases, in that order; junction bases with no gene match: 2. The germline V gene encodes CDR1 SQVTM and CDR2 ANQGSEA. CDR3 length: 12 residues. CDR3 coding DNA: TGCAGCGGACAGGGCATGAACACTGAAGCTTTCTTT. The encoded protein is CSGQGMNTEAFF.

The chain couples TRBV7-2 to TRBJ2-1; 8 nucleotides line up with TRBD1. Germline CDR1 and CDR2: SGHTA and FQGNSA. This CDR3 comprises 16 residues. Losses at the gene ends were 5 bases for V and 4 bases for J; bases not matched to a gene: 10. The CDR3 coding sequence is TGTGCCAGCAGCCCTTCAGGGGGCGGTTCTTACAATGAGCAGTTCTTC. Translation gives CASSPSGGGSYNEQFF.

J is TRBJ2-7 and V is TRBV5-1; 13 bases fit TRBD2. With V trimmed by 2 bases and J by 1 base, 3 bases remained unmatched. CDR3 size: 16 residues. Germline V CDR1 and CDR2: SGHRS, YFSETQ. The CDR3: CASSFKLAGGSYEQYF. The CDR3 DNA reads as TGCGCCAGCAGCTTCAAACTAGCGGGAGGGTCCTACGAGCAGTACTTC.

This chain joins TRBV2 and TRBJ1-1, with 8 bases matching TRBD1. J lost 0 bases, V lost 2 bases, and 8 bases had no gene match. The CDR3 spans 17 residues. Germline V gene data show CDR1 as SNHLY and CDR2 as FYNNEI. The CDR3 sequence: CASSERAGGRVNTEAFF. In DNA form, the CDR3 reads TGTGCCAGCAGTGAAAGGGCAGGGGGCAGGGTGAACACTGAAGCTTTCTTT.

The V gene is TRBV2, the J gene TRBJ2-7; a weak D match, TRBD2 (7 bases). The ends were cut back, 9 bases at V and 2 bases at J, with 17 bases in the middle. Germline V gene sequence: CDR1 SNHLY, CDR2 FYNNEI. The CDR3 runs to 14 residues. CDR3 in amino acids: CASVGGDSTYEQYF. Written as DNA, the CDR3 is TGTGCCAGTGTAGGGGGGGACTCAACCTACGAGCAGTACTTC.

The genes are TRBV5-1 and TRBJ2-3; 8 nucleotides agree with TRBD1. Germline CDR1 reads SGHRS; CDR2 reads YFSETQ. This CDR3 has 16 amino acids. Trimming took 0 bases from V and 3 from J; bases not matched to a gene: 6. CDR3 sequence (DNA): TGCGCCAGCAGCTTGGGCCAGACAGGGGTAACAGATACGCAGTATTTT. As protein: CASSLGQTGVTDTQYF.

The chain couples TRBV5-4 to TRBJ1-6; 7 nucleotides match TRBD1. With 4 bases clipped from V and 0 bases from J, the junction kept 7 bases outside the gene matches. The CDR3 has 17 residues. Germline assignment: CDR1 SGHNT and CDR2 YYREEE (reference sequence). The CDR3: CASSEDRLRSYNSPLHF. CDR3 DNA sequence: TGTGCCAGCAGCGAGGACAGGTTACGCTCCTATAATTCACCCCTCCACTTT.

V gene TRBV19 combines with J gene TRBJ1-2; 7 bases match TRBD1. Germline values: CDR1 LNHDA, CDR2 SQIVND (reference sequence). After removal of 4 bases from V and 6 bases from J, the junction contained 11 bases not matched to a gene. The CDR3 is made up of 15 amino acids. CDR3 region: CASSTGTGQEHGYTF. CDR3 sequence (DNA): TGTGCCAGTAGTACTGGGACCGGACAGGAACATGGCTACACCTTC.

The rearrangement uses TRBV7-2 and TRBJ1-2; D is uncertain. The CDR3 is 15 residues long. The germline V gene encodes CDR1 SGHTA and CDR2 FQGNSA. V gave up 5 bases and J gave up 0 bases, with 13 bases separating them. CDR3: CASSPAGSPNYGYTF. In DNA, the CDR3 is TGTGCCAGCAGCCCGGCGGGGTCCCCTAACTATGGCTACACCTTC.

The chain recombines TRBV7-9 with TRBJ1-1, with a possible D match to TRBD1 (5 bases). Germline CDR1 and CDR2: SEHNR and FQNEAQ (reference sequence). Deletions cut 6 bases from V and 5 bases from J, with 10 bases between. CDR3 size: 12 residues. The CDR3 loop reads CASRVQGTEAFF. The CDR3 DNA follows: TGTGCCAGCAGGGTGCAGGGAACTGAAGCTTTCTTT.

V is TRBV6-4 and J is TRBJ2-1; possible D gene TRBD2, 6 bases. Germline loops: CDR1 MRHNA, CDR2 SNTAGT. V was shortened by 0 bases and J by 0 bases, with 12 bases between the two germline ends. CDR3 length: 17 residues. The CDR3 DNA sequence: TGTGCCAGCAGTGACTCAGCCCTAGCGAGCTCCTACAATGAGCAGTTCTTC. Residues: CASSDSALASSYNEQFF.

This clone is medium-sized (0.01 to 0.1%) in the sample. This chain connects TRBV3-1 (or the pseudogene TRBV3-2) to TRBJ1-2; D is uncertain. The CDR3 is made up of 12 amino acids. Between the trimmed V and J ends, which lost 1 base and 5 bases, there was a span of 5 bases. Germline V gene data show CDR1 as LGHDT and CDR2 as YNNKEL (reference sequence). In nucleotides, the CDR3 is TGTGCCAGCAGCCAAGGACAATATGGCTACACCTTC. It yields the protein CASSQGQYGYTF.

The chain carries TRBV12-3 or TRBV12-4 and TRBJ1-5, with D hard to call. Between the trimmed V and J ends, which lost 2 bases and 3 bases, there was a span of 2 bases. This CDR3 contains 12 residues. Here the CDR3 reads CASSLLNQPQHF. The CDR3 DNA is TGTGCCAGCAGTTTACTCAATCAGCCCCAGCATTTT.